The T cell receptor beta chain under discussion was sequenced for a study of T-cell reconstitution after alpha-beta-depleted transplantation in children. Study-level findings and limits: Several hundred graft clones that had expanded were reportedly the source of alpha-beta T cells about two months after transplant. The origin of high day-60 TCRbeta diversity in some patients lay in surviving recipient T cells and thymic progenitors. Diversity and T-cell counts at one year after transplant derived mostly from new T cells.

This clonotype was observed many times. Its target is not known. The CDR3 covers 13 residues. V lost 0 bases to trimming and J lost 4 bases, with 6 bases between them. Germline CDR1 and CDR2: DFQATT and SNEGSKA (reference sequence). A TCRbeta library incorporating unique molecular identifiers was prepared. TCRdb re-analysed the PCR reads in MiXCR, keeping a single row per CDR3 protein. The sample holds about 160,000 distinct CDR3 sequences, roughly 11% seen once. The chain uses TRBV20-1 and TRBJ2-2; D is unresolved. This specimen consisted of PBMCs, obtained before TCRalphabeta/CD19-depleted stem cell transplant. This sequence originates from a boy aged 2 to 10 with acute myeloid leukemia, due to receive a stem cell transplant. The CDR3 region is CSARELITGELFF. The CDR3 bases are TGCAGTGCTAGAGAACTAATCACCGGGGAGCTGTTTTTT.